This TCR beta chain emerged from a study of OX40 agonist ivuxolimab in advanced cancers. Overall study context: Partial responses were achieved by three patients: one hepatocellular carcinoma, two cutaneous melanoma. Regarding the study as a whole: It was also the case that some nonresponders had low normalized T-cell clonal expansion. More expanded clones were found, on average, in CD8+ than in CD4+ T cells.

Germline-derived CDR1 and CDR2 are SGHVS and FNYEAQ. V was pared by 1 base and J by 1 base, with 5 bases between. CDR3 size: 14 residues. On this clone itself: Its antigen is undetermined.

Clones were read by immunoSEQ multiplex PCR, and TCRdb kept only the in-frame ones, dropping some. The sample lists 70,000 to 80,000 clones, 80% to 85% occurring once. The TCR sequence derives from an adult with an advanced solid tumor such as melanoma, head and neck, liver or kidney cancer. This sequence joins TRBV7-6 and TRBJ2-1; D call uncertain. Sequenced material: CD4+ or CD8+ T cells sorted from blood, taken in a trial of the OX40 agonist ivuxolimab. The CDR3 nucleotides are TGTGCCAGCAGCTTAGGAGGATCCTACAATGAGCAGTTCTTC. The encoded protein is CASSLGGSYNEQFF.